This T cell receptor beta chain was documented in a study of T cells expressing NK-cell markers. Study summary: Researchers got TCR beta repertoires out of sorted CD3+CD56+NKG2C+, CD3+CD56+NKG2C- and CD3+CD56-NKG2C+ T cells.

Germline-derived CDR1 and CDR2 are SGHRS and YFSETQ. The CDR3 has 15 residues. After re-calling the 5' RACE reads, TCRdb lists one entry per CDR3 protein, DNA absent. The repertoire shows about 260,000 distinct CDR3 sequences; the top ten hold around 0.42%. Input material: blood T cells: a sorted CD56 or NKG2C T cell subset, CD4+ or CD8+ T cells, or bulk PBMC T cells (not recorded which). The chain links TRBV5-1 to TRBJ2-2; TCRdb outputs TRBD2, but without DNA this stays unchecked. This clonotype originated in a man aged 18 to 29 in good health. The CDR3: CASSLGREEGGELFF.